Listed below are T cell receptor beta chains from one sample, sequenced in a study of shared clonotypes between healthy human individuals. Data came from immunoSEQ multiplex PCR; TCRdb stores just in-frame clones and leaves some out. The sample gives about 530,000 clones, 75% to 80% of which show up once; around 12% is in the top ten. The source material was PBMCs. The receptors were gathered from a woman between 40 and 55 years old in good health. Some clones in this sample may be carry-over from other donors' samples. Each CDR3 is given with its conserved first and last residue. The D gene is left open where the match is weak. The size field is filled for only some rows; it gives once, few, many or a size class.

size: .; J: TRBJ2-4; V: TRBV6-5; D: .; length: 13; DNA: TGTGCCAGCAGTTACCTATCAGGGGACATTCAGTACTTC; CDR3: CASSYLSGDIQYF
size: few; J: TRBJ1-6; V: TRBV30; D: TRBD1; length: 11; DNA: TGTGCCTGGCGGGACAGGGCACCCCTCCACTTT; CDR3: CAWRDRAPLHF
size: once; J: TRBJ1-2; V: TRBV2; D: TRBD1; length: 17; DNA: TGTGCCAGCAGTGAAAATACTTGGGACAGGGAAACCTATGGCTACACCTTC; CDR3: CASSENTWDRETYGYTF
size: .; J: TRBJ2-1; V: TRBV6-6; D: .; length: 13; DNA: TGTGCCAGCAGTTATGCCAGCACCAATGAGCAGTTCTTC; CDR3: CASSYASTNEQFF
size: .; J: TRBJ2-5; V: TRBV6-5; D: .; length: 13; DNA: TGTGCCAGCAGTTATCCAGGATTCGGGACCCAGTACTTC; CDR3: CASSYPGFGTQYF
size: .; J: TRBJ2-6; V: TRBV5-6; D: TRBD1; length: 17; DNA: TGTGCCAGCAGCCCGGACAGGGGTTGGTCTGGGGCCAACGTCCTGACTTTC; CDR3: CASSPDRGWSGANVLTF
size: .; J: TRBJ1-5; V: TRBV4-1; D: .; length: 14; DNA: TGCGCCAGCAGCCAAGGGTCAGCCAATCAGCCCCAGCATTTT; CDR3: CASSQGSANQPQHF
size: .; J: TRBJ2-1; V: TRBV10-3; D: TRBD1; length: 17; DNA: TGTGCCATCAGTGAGCCCCGGGGGACAGGACGTAACAATGAGCAGTTCTTC; CDR3: CAISEPRGTGRNNEQFF
size: .; J: TRBJ1-4; V: TRBV19; D: .; length: 15; DNA: TGTGCCAGTAGTGCGGGACTCGATGGGGATGAAAAACTGTTTTTT; CDR3: CASSAGLDGDEKLFF
size: .; J: TRBJ2-3; V: TRBV7-9; D: .; length: 18; DNA: TGTGCCAGCAGCTTCTTTTTCGGGGGAGCCTTTGAGCCAGATACGCAGTATTTT; CDR3: CASSFFFGGAFEPDTQYF
size: once; J: TRBJ2-3; V: TRBV18; D: TRBD2; length: 14; DNA: TGTGCCAGCTCACGACTAGCGGGATCAGATACGCAGTATTTT; CDR3: CASSRLAGSDTQYF
size: .; J: TRBJ1-5; V: TRBV2; D: TRBD1; length: 13; DNA: TGTGCCAGCACAGGGGGCTACAATCAGCCCCAGCATTTT; CDR3: CASTGGYNQPQHF
size: few; J: TRBJ2-2; V: TRBV6-6; D: .; length: 16; DNA: TGTGCCAGCAGTTGGCCTTGGGACTCAAACACCGGGGAGCTGTTTTTT; CDR3: CASSWPWDSNTGELFF
size: .; J: TRBJ2-7; V: TRBV27; D: TRBD1; length: 16; DNA: TGTGCCAGCAGTTCCCGGGACAGCCCGTTGGGTTACGAGCAGTACTTC; CDR3: CASSSRDSPLGYEQYF
size: .; J: TRBJ2-3; V: TRBV9; D: .; length: 14; DNA: TGTGCCAGCAATGAAGGGATTGTTTCAGATACGCAGTATTTT; CDR3: CASNEGIVSDTQYF
size: .; J: TRBJ2-1; V: TRBV7-9; D: .; length: 17; DNA: TGTGCCAGCAGCGAACGAAGGGACAGACTAGAATACAATGAGCAGTTCTTC; CDR3: CASSERRDRLEYNEQFF
size: .; J: TRBJ2-6; V: TRBV7-9; D: .; length: 17; DNA: TGTGCCAGCACCCTCGGGACTTTAGGCTCTGGGGCCAACGTCCTGACTTTC; CDR3: CASTLGTLGSGANVLTF
size: .; J: TRBJ1-5; V: TRBV16; D: TRBD1; length: 16; DNA: TGTGCCAGCAGCCAAGAGACAGGGTTTAACAATCAGCCCCAGCATTTT; CDR3: CASSQETGFNNQPQHF
size: .; J: TRBJ1-2; V: TRBV11-2; D: .; length: 14; DNA: TGTGCCAGCAGCCCAGCTCTGGGGAACTATGGCTACACCTTC; CDR3: CASSPALGNYGYTF
size: .; J: TRBJ2-1; V: TRBV11-3; D: .; length: 15; DNA: TGTGCCAGCAGCTTGTACGGGGGCTCCTACAATGAGCAGTTCTTC; CDR3: CASSLYGGSYNEQFF
size: .; J: TRBJ2-2; V: TRBV7-9; D: .; length: 14; DNA: TGTGCCAGCAGCCAAGGGAGCAACACCGGGGAGCTGTTTTTT; CDR3: CASSQGSNTGELFF
size: once; J: TRBJ1-2; V: TRBV7-8; D: .; length: 15; DNA: TGTGCCAGCAGCACCCGGGACGGAGCTAACTATGGCTACACCTTC; CDR3: CASSTRDGANYGYTF
size: .; J: TRBJ1-2; V: TRBV19; D: .; length: 13; DNA: TGTGCCAGTACCACGCGGGGGGACTATGGCTACACCTTC; CDR3: CASTTRGDYGYTF
size: few; J: TRBJ1-1; V: TRBV10-1; D: .; length: 13; DNA: TGCGCCAGCAGTTGGAAGTTGGACACTGAAGCTTTCTTT; CDR3: CASSWKLDTEAFF
size: .; J: TRBJ2-1; V: TRBV19; D: .; length: 16; DNA: TGTGCCAGTAGTATCTTGACCCCGCGACGATACAATGAGCAGTTCTTC; CDR3: CASSILTPRRYNEQFF
size: .; J: TRBJ1-2; V: TRBV7-9; D: .; length: 12; DNA: TGTGCCAGCAGCCCCGACTCGGGGGGCTACACCTTC; CDR3: CASSPDSGGYTF
size: .; J: TRBJ2-1; V: TRBV5-5; D: .; length: 13; DNA: TGTGCCAGCAGCCCATACTGGAACAATGAGCAGTTCTTC; CDR3: CASSPYWNNEQFF
size: once; J: TRBJ2-3; V: TRBV7-3; D: TRBD2; length: 15; DNA: TGTGCCAGCAGCTTCAGCGGGGTGGGCACAGATACGCAGTATTTT; CDR3: CASSFSGVGTDTQYF